The 16 T cell receptor beta chains listed next were all sequenced from one sample in a study of vaccination effects on CD4 cells after COVID-19 (dated by TCRdb to 2022 to 2024). Their antigens remain unidentified. The library was built by means of the immunoSEQ multiplex PCR assay. Not all clones reach the TCRdb copy of this immuneACCESS table, which keeps in-frame sequences only. Checked studies attribute under half of the gap to unresolved V genes and leave the rest unexplained. The sample yields fewer than 55,000 clones; nearly 80% were counted once. The top ten clones comprise 6% of the sample. In the ViraFEST assay, PBMC were stimulated with viral peptide pools, and TCR sequencing was then used to find antigen-specific CD4+ T cell clonotypes based on their expansion. After less than 13 days of culture, CD4+ T cells were isolated with the EasySep CD4+ T cell isolation kit. The absence of prior SARS-CoV-2 infection in healthy vaccine recipients was confirmed by negative nucleocapsid antibodies before and after vaccination.

The material sequenced was CD4+ T cells from PBMCs cultured with HCoV-OC43 spike peptides, taken before COVID-19 vaccination. Reading the label with the study, this specimen's cell subset or site is: HCoV-OC43 spike overlapping peptide pool stimulation. The receptors come from a human donor who received a COVID-19 vaccine.

The rearrangement links TRBV19 to TRBJ2-4; 7 bases map to TRBD1. The CDR3 has 14 amino acids. V shed 7 bases and J 1 base; nucleotides not matched to a gene: 4. Germline CDR1 LNHDA, CDR2 SQIVND (reference sequence). The CDR3 sequence is CASNRGEAKNIQYF. The DNA for the CDR3 is TGTGCCAGTAACAGGGGTGAGGCCAAAAACATTCAGTACTTC.

Only one count was recorded for this clone. This rearrangement joins TRBV14 to TRBJ1-1, with D uncertain. Trimming removed 2 bases from V and 0 bases from J, with 4 bases in between. The germline CDR1 and CDR2 sequences are SGHDN and FVKESK. This CDR3 has 13 residues. The CDR3 sequence: CASSQYLNTEAFF. For the CDR3, the DNA is TGTGCCAGCAGCCAATACCTGAACACTGAAGCTTTCTTT.

The chain is built from TRBV19 and TRBJ2-1; 10 bases line up with TRBD2. Germline CDR1 and CDR2: LNHDA and SQIVND (reference sequence). With V trimmed by 4 bases and J by 4 bases, 1 base remained unmatched. This CDR3 spans 14 amino acids. The CDR3 nucleotides read TGTGCCAGTAGTACGACTAGCGGGTACAATGAGCAGTTCTTC. Its protein is CASSTTSGYNEQFF. Complete variable domain (other parts from reference TRBV19 and TRBJ2-1): DGGITQSPKYLFRKEGQNVTLSCEQNLNHDAMYWYRQDPGQGLRLIYYSQIVNDFQKGDIAEGYSVSREKKESFPLTVTSAQKNPTAFYLCASSTTSGYNEQFFGPGTRLTVL.

The chain employs TRBV2 and TRBJ2-2; D ambiguous. CDR1 SNHLY and CDR2 FYNNEI come from the germline V gene. The CDR3 has 13 residues. Trimming cost V 1 base and J 7 bases, with 7 bases left between them. DNA of the CDR3: TGTGCCAGCAGTGAAGAAAGTGGCGGGGAGCTGTTTTTT. It specifies CASSEESGGELFF.

This clone was observed a few times. The rearrangement uses TRBV11-3 and TRBJ1-2; weak D call: TRBD1 (6 bases). Germline CDR1 reads SGHNT; CDR2 reads YENEEA. The CDR3 sequence is 17 residues long. V was trimmed by 2 bases and J by 3 bases, leaving 19 bases between them. The CDR3 DNA reads TGTGCCAGCAGCTTATGGGCAGGGGACGGGGGAGACTATGGCTACACCTTC. It specifies CASSLWAGDGGDYGYTF. The full variable domain, in which reference TRBV11-3 and TRBJ1-2 provide the parts outside the CDR3, is EAGVVQSPRYKIIEKKQPVAFWCNPISGHNTLYWYLQNLGQGPELLIRYENEEAVDDSQLPKDRFSAERLKGVDSTLKIQPAELGDSAVYLCASSLWAGDGGDYGYTFGSGTRLTVV.

This chain connects TRBV29-1 to TRBJ2-7; 9 positions match TRBD1. This CDR3 has 13 amino acids. Germline lookup yields CDR1 SQVTM and CDR2 ANQGSEA. The trim removed 6 bases at V and 6 bases at J, leaving 9 bases unmatched. The CDR3 DNA is TGCAGCGTAGGGACAGGGCCCGGTAGCGAGCAGTACGTC. Amino acids: CSVGTGPGSEQYV.

The chain carries TRBV19 and TRBJ1-3, with D possibly TRBD1 on 6 matching bases. Between the trimmed V and J ends, which lost 5 bases and 11 bases, there was a span of 13 bases. The CDR3 spans 12 residues. Looked up from germline, CDR1 is LNHDA and CDR2 is SQIVND (reference sequence). CDR3 nucleotide sequence: TGTGCCAGTAGTCCGTTCGCAGGGGCCATATATTTT. Amino acid sequence: CASSPFAGAIYF.

J is TRBJ1-2 and V is TRBV6-1, with D possibly TRBD1 on 6 matching bases. Trimming removed 1 base from V and 8 bases from J, with 20 bases in between. CDR3 length equals 16 residues. Germline values: CDR1 MNHNS, CDR2 SASEGT. The chain's CDR3 is CASSEVGGGAFDGYTF. CDR3 DNA: TGTGCCAGCAGTGAAGTCGGGGGGGGCGCGTTTGACGGCTACACCTTC.

V gene TRBV5-5 combines with J gene TRBJ2-3; D possibly corresponds to TRBD2 (6 bases). The V and J ends lost 4 bases and 6 bases respectively, with 15 bases between them. This CDR3 has 14 amino acids. Germline lookup yields CDR1 SGHKS and CDR2 YYEKEE (reference sequence). The CDR3 reads CASSGAGGGDTQYF. The CDR3 DNA reads TGTGCCAGCAGCGGAGCGGGTGGTGGCGATACGCAGTATTTT.

This chain links TRBV2 with TRBJ1-3; D is undetermined. This CDR3 is 13 amino acids long. Germline V gives CDR1 SNHLY, CDR2 FYNNEI. V was pared by 7 bases and J by 0 bases, with 7 bases between. CDR3: CASMEDSGNTIYF. The DNA of the CDR3 is TGTGCCAGCATGGAGGACTCTGGAAACACCATATATTTT.

The chain employs TRBV27 and TRBJ2-7, with no clear D. This CDR3 comprises 15 residues. Per germline, CDR1 MNHEY and CDR2 SMNVEV (reference sequence). Trimming stripped 4 bases from V and 6 bases from J, with 19 bases between. The CDR3 coding sequence is TGTGCCAGCAGTTCGACCGGATCGCCTTCCGCCGAGCAGTACGTC. Translation gives CASSSTGSPSAEQYV.

The rearrangement joins TRBV21-1 to TRBJ2-7; TRBD2 is taken as the D call from the table, unchecked against the DNA. TRBV21-1 is listed as a pseudogene. This CDR3 is 18 amino acids long. CDR3 in DNA: TGTGCCAGCAGCAAACGGACTAGCGGGGGATCTAGCTCCTACGAGCAGTACGTC. Protein product: CASSKRTSGGSSSYEQYV.

V gene TRBV7-9 combines with J gene TRBJ2-7; 7 positions agree with TRBD1. The CDR3 runs to 15 residues. The V segment lost 5 bases and the J segment 0 bases; nucleotides outside the gene matches: 7. Germline V gene sequence: CDR1 SEHNR, CDR2 FQNEAQ (reference sequence). The CDR3 region is CASSPRGTSSYEQYV. The CDR3, as DNA: TGTGCCAGCAGCCCCAGGGGGACATCCTCCTACGAGCAGTACGTC.

This chain links TRBV7-2 with TRBJ2-1; TRBD2 is a possible D gene (6 bases). This CDR3 contains 16 residues. Germline CDR1 is SGHTA and CDR2 is FQGNSA. V lost 2 bases to trimming and J lost 0 bases, with 11 bases between them. The CDR3 sequence is CASSLSGTSSYNEQFF. CDR3 DNA sequence: TGTGCCAGCAGCTTATCCGGGACTTCCTCCTACAATGAGCAGTTCTTC.

This clone occurred a few times. This chain joins TRBV19 and TRBJ2-2; D perhaps matches TRBD2 (6 bases). V dropped 7 bases and J dropped 4 bases, with 16 bases sitting between them. The CDR3 runs to 15 residues. Germline loops: CDR1 LNHDA, CDR2 SQIVND (reference sequence). The CDR3 nucleotides are TGTGCCAGTAACAATCGACCGGAGGGCACCGGGGAGCTGTTTTTT. Amino acids: CASNNRPEGTGELFF.

The chain joins TRBV5-1 to TRBJ1-3; D unresolved. The length of the CDR3 is 15 residues. CDR1 is SGHRS, CDR2 YFSETQ, per germline. The V and J ends lost 4 bases and 6 bases respectively, with 17 bases between them. The CDR3 DNA reads TGCGCCAGCAGCATGCGACCCGGTTTAGAAAACACCATATATTTT. Protein: CASSMRPGLENTIYF.